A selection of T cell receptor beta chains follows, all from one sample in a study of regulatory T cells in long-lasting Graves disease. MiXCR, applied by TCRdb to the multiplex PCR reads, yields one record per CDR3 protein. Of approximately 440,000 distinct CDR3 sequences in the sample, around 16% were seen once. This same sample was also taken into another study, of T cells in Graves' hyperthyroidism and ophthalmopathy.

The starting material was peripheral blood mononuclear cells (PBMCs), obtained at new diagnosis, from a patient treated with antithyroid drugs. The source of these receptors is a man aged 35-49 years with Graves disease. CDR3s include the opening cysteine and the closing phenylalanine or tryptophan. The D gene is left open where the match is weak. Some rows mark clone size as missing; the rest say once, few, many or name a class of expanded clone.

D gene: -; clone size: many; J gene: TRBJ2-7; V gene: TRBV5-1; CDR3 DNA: TGCGCCAGCAGCTTGGGGCACCGTCACTACGAGCAGTACTTC; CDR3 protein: CASSLGHRHYEQYF
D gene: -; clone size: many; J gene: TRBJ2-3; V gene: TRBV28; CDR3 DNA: TGTGCCAGCAGTTCAGGGTCTAGCACAGATACGCAGTATTTT; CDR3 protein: CASSSGSSTDTQYF
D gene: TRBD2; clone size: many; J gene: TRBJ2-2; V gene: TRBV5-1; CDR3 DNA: TGCGCCAGCAGCTTGGCCCTAGCGGGAGAGTGGACCGGGGAGCTGTTTTTT; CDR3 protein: CASSLALAGEWTGELFF
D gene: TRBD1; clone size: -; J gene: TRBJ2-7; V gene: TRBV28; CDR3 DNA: TGTGCCAGCAGTTTCTTCAGGGGGCTAACCTACGAGCAGTACTTC; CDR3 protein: CASSFFRGLTYEQYF
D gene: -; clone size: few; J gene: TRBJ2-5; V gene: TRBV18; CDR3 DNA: TGTGCCAGTTCGCACCCAGGAGCGCCCGAGACCCAGTACTTC; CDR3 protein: CASSHPGAPETQYF
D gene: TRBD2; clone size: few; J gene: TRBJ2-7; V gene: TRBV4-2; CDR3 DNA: TGTGCCAGCAGCCAAGCGGGAGGGAGCTCCTACGAGCAGTACTTC; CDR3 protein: CASSQAGGSSYEQYF
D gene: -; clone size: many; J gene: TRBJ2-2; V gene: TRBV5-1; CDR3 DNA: TGCGCCAGCAGCCCAGGGAGGAGCACCGGGGAGCTGTTTTTT; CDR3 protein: CASSPGRSTGELFF
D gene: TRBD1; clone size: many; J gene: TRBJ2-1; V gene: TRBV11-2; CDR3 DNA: TGTGCCAGCAGCTTAGATTCCCAGGGGGCGCGTAATGAGCAGTTCTTC; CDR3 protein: CASSLDSQGARNEQFF
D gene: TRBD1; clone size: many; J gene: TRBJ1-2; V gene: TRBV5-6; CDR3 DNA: TGTGCCAGCAGCCCACCACCAACAGGGGACTATGGCTACACCTTC; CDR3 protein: CASSPPPTGDYGYTF
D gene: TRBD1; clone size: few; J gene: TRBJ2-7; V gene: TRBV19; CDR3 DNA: TGTGCCAGTAGTATAAGAGGGACAGGGTCCTACGAGCAGTACTTC; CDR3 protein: CASSIRGTGSYEQYF
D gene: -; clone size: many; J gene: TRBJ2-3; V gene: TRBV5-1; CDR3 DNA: TGCGCCAGCAGCTGGAGGGTTCCAGATACGCAGTATTTT; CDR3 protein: CASSWRVPDTQYF
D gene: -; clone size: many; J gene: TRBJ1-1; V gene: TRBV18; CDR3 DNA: TGTGCCAGCTCCCAACAGGGTTCTGAAGCTTTCTTT; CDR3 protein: CASSQQGSEAFF
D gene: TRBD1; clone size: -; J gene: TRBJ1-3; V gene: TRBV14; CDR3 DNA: TGTGCCAGCAGCCGCTTAGGAGGGGGCAACTCTGGAAACACCATATATTTT; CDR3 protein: CASSRLGGGNSGNTIYF
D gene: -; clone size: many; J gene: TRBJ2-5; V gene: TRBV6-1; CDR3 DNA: TGTGCCAGCAGTGAAACGCTCGCAGGGAGCGAGACCCAGTACTTC; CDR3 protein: CASSETLAGSETQYF
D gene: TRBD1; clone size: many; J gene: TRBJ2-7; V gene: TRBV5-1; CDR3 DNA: TGCGCCAGCAGCTTGATACAGGGGGGATTCACCTACGAGCAGTACTTC; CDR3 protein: CASSLIQGGFTYEQYF
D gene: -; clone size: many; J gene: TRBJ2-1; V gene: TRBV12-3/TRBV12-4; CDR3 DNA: TGTGCCAGCAGTTTCGACAGCTCCTACAATGAGCAGTTCTTC; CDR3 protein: CASSFDSSYNEQFF
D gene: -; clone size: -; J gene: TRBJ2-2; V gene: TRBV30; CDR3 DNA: TGTGCCTGGAGTGTATTGAACACCGGGGAGCTGTTTTTT; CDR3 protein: CAWSVLNTGELFF
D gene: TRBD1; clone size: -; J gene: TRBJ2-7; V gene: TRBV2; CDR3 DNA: TGTGCCAGCACCAATGACCCGGGACAGGGAAGACCCTACGAGCAGTACTTC; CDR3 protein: CASTNDPGQGRPYEQYF
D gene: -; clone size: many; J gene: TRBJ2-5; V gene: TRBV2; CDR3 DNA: TGTGCCAGCAGTGAGAGTCGACTTCTCCAAGTCCAAGAGACCCAGTACTTC; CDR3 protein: CASSESRLLQVQETQYF
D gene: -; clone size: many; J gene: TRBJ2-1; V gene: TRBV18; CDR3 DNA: TGTGCCAGCTCACCCAATCACAATGAGCAGTTCTTC; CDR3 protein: CASSPNHNEQFF
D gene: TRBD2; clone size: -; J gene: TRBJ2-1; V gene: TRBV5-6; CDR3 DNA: TGTGCCAGCAGCATTCTTAGCGGGGGGAGGACTTTTGAGCAGTTCTTC; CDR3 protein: CASSILSGGRTFEQFF
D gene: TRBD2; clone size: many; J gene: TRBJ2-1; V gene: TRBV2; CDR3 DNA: TGTGCCAGCAGACCCGGGACTAGCGGGTACTATGAGCAGTTCTTC; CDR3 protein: CASRPGTSGYYEQFF
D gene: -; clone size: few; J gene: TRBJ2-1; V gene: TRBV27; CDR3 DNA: TGTGCCAGCAGTTTATCTTATCGGGAGTACAATGAGCAGTTCTTC; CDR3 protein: CASSLSYREYNEQFF
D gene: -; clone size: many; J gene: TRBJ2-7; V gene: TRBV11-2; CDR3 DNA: TGTGCCAGCAGCCTTCGCCTAGGCGAGCAGTACTTC; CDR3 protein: CASSLRLGEQYF
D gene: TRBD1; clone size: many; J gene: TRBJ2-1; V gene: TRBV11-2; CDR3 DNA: TGTGCCAGCAGCACGGACAGGAGCTCCTACAATGAGCAGTTCTTC; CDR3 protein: CASSTDRSSYNEQFF
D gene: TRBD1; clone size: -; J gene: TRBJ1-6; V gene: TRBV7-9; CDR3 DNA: TGTGCCAGCAGCCCAGGGGGATATAATTCACCCCTCCACTTT; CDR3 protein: CASSPGGYNSPLHF
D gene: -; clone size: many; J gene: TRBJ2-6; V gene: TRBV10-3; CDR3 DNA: TGTGCCATCAGACCGACCTCGGGAGAGGGCGGGGCCAACGTCCTGACTTTC; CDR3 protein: CAIRPTSGEGGANVLTF
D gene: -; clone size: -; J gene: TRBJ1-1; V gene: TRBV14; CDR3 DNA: TGTGCCAGCAGCCAAGAGGGGCCCTTCCGGGGGAACACTGAAGCTTTCTTT; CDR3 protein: CASSQEGPFRGNTEAFF
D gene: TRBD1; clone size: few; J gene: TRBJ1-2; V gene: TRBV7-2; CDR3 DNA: TGTGCCAGCAGCATCCTGGGGACAGGGTTAGGCTATGGCTACACCTTC; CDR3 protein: CASSILGTGLGYGYTF